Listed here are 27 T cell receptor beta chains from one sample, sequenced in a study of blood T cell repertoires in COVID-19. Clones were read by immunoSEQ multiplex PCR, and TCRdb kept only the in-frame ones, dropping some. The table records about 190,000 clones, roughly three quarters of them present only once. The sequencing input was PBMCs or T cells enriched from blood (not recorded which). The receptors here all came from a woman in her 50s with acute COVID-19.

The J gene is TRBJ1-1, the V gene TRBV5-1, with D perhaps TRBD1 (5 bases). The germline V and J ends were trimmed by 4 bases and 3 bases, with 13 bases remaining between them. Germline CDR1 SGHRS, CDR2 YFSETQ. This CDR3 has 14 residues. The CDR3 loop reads CASSNQGSDTEAFF. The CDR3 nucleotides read TGCGCCAGCAGCAATCAGGGATCGGACACTGAAGCTTTCTTT. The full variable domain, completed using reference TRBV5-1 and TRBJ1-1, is KAGVTQTPRYLIKTRGQQVTLSCSPISGHRSVSWYQQTPGQGLQFLFEYFSETQRNKGNFPGRFSGRQFSNSRSEMNVSTLELGDSALYLCASSNQGSDTEAFFGQGTRLTVV.

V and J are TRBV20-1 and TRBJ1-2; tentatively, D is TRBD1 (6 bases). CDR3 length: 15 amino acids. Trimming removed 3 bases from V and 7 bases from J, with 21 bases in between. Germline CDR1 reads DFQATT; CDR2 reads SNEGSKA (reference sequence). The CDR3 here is CSASDGGAQGRGYTF. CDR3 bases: TGCAGTGCTAGTGATGGGGGGGCCCAGGGTCGTGGCTACACCTTC.

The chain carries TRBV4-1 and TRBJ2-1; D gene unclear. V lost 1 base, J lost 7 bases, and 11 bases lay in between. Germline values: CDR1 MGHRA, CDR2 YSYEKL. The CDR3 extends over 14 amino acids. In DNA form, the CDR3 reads TGCGCCAGCAGCCAAGTTAGTAGTCCGAATGAGCAGTTCTTC. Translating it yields CASSQVSSPNEQFF.

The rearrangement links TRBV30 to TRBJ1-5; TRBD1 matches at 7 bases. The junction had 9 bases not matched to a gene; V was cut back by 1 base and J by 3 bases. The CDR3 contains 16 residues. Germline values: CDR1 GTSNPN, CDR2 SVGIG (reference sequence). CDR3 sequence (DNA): TGTGCCTGGAGTGAAGGGGGCAGGCAATTCAATCAGCCCCAGCATTTT. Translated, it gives CAWSEGGRQFNQPQHF.

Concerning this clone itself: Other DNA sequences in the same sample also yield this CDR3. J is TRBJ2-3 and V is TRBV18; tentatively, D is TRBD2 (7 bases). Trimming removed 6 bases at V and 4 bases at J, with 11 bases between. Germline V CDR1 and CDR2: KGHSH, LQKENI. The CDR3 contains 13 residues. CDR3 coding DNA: TGTGCCAGCTCTACGGGGGGCGCAGATACGCAGTATTTT. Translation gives CASSTGGADTQYF.

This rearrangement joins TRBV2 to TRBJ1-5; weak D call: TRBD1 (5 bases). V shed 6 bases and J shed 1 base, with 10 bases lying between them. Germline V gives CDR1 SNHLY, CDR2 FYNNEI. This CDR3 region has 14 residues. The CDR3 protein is CASSGGPSNQPQHF. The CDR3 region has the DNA TGTGCCAGCAGCGGGGGTCCCAGCAATCAGCCCCAGCATTTT.

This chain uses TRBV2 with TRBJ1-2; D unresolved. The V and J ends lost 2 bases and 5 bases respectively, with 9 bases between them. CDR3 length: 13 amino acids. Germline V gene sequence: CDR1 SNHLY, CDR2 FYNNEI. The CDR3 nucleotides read TGTGCCAGCAGTGAAAAGGGAGAATATGGCTACACCTTC. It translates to CASSEKGEYGYTF.

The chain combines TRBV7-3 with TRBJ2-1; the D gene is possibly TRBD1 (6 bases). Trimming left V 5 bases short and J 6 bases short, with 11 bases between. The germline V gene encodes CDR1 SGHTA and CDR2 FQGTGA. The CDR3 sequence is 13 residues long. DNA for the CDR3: TGTGCCAGCAGCCCCCCAGGGGTCAATGAGCAGTTCTTC. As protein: CASSPPGVNEQFF.

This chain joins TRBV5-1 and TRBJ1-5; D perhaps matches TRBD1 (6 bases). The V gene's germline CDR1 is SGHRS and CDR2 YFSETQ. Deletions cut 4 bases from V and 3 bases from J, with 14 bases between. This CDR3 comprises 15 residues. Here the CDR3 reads CASSPGGGTNQPQHF. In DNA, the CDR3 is TGCGCCAGCAGCCCTGGTGGGGGCACCAATCAGCCCCAGCATTTT. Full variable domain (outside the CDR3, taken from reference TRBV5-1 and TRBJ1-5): KAGVTQTPRYLIKTRGQQVTLSCSPISGHRSVSWYQQTPGQGLQFLFEYFSETQRNKGNFPGRFSGRQFSNSRSEMNVSTLELGDSALYLCASSPGGGTNQPQHFGDGTRLSIL.

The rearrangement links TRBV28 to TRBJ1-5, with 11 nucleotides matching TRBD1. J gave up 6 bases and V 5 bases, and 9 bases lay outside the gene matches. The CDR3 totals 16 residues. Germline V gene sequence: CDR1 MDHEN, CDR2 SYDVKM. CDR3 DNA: TGTGCCAGCAGTCCCCTTGGACAGGGGGCAGGTCAGCCCCAGCATTTT. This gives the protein CASSPLGQGAGQPQHF.

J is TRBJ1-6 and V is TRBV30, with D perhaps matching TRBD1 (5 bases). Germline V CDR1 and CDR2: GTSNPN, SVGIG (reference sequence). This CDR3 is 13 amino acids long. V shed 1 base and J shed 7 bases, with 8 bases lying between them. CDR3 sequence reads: CAWSEGMNSPLHF. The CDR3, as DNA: TGTGCCTGGAGTGAGGGGATGAATTCACCCCTCCACTTT.

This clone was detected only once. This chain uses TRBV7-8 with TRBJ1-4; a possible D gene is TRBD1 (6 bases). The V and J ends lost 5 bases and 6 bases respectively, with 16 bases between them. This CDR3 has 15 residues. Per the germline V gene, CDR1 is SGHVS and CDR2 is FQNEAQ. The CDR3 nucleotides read TGTGCCAGCAGCCCAGACAGGCTTACCCATGAAAAACTGTTTTTT. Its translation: CASSPDRLTHEKLFF.

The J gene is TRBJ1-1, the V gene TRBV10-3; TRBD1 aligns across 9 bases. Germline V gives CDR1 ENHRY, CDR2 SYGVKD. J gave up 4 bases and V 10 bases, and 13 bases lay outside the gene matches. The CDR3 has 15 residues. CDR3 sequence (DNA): TGTGCCACCGAGTGGGGACAGGGAAGAAGCACTGAAGCTTTCTTT. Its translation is CATEWGQGRSTEAFF.

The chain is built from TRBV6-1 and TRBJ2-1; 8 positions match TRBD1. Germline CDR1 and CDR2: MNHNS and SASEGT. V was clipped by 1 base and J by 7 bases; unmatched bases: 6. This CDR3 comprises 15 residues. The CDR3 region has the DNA TGTGCCAGCAGTGAAGATTACAGGGGGTCGAATGAGCAGTTCTTC. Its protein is CASSEDYRGSNEQFF.

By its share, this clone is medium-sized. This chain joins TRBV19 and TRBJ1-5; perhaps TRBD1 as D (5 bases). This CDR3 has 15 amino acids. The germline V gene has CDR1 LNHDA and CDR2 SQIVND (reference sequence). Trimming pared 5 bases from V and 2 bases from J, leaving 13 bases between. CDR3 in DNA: TGTGCCAGTAGTGAACGGAGGGGTGGCAATCAGCCCCAGCATTTT. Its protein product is CASSERRGGNQPQHF.

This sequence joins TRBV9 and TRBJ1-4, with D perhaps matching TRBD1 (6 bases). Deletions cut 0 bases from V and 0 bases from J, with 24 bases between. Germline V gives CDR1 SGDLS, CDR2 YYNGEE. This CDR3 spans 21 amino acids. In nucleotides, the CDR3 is TGTGCCAGCAGCGTAGCAGCGAGAAGTGGGGGCTTCCTCGCAACTAATGAAAAACTGTTTTTT. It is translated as CASSVAARSGGFLATNEKLFF.

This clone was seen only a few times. CDR3 loop: CSASRRAPGTEAFF. The CDR3 DNA follows: TGCAGTGCTAGTAGGCGTGCCCCGGGGACTGAAGCTTTCTTT. The chain couples TRBV20-1 to TRBJ1-1; no reliable D call. V lost 3 bases and J lost 5, with 16 bases in between. Germline values: CDR1 DFQATT, CDR2 SNEGSKA (reference sequence). The CDR3 spans 14 residues.

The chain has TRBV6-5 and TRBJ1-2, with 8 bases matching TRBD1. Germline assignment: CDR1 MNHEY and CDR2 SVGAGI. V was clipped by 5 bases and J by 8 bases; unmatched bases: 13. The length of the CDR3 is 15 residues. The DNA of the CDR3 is TGTGCCAGCAGTCTCCGGGACAGGCAAGGGCGCGGCTACACCTTC. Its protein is CASSLRDRQGRGYTF.

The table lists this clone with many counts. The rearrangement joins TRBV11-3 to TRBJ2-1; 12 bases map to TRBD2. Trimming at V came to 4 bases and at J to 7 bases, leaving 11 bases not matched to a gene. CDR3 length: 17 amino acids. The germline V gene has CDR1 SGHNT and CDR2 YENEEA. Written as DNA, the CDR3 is TGTGCCAGCAGCTCCTCCCCTCTAGCGGGGGGGCAAAATGAGCAGTTCTTC. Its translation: CASSSSPLAGGQNEQFF.

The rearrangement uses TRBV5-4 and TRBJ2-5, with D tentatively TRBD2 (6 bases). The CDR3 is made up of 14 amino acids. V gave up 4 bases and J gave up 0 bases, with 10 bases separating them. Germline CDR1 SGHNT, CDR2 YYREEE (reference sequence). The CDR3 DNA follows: TGTGCCAGCAGCGGACGGGGGTACCAAGAGACCCAGTACTTC. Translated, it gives CASSGRGYQETQYF.

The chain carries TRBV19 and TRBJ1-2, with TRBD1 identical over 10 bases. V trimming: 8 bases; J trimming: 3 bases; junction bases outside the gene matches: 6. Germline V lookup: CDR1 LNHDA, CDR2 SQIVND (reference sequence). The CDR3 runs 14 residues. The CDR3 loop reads CASEGTGEDYGYTF. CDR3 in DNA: TGTGCCAGTGAGGGGACAGGGGAAGACTATGGCTACACCTTC. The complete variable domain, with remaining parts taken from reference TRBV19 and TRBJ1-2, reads DGGITQSPKYLFRKEGQNVTLSCEQNLNHDAMYWYRQDPGQGLRLIYYSQIVNDFQKGDIAEGYSVSREKKESFPLTVTSAQKNPTAFYLCASEGTGEDYGYTFGSGTRLTVV.

The CDR3 nucleotides read TGTGCCAGCATCTCCTTTAGCGGGGGGGCCACGGGTGAGCAGTTCTTC. This translates into CASISFSGGATGEQFF. This chain joins TRBV28 and TRBJ2-1; 11 nucleotides line up with TRBD2. With 7 bases clipped from V and 9 bases from J, the junction kept 14 bases outside the gene matches. Germline-derived CDR1 and CDR2 are MDHEN and SYDVKM. This CDR3 comprises 16 residues.

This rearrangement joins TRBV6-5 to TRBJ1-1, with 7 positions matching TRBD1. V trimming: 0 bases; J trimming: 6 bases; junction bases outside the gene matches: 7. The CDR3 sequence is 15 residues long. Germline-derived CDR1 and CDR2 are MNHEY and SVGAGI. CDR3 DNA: TGTGCCAGCAGTTACTCGAACAGGGGAATCGCTGAAGCTTTCTTT. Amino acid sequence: CASSYSNRGIAEAFF.

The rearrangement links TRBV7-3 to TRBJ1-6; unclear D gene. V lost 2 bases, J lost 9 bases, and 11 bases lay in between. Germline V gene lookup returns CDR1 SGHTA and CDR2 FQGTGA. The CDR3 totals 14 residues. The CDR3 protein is CASSLGSTGSPLHF. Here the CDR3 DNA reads TGTGCCAGCAGCTTAGGATCAACGGGTTCACCCCTCCACTTT.

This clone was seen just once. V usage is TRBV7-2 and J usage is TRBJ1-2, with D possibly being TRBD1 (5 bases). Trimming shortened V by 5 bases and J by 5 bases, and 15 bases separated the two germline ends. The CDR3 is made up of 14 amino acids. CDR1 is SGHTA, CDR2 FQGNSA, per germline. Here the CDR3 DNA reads TGTGCCAGCAGCCCGGAGTGGGCAGGGTATGGCTACACCTTC. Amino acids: CASSPEWAGYGYTF. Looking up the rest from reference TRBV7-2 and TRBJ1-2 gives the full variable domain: GAGVSQSPSNKVTEKGKDVELRCDPISGHTALYWYRQSLGQGLEFLIYFQGNSAPDKSGLPSDRFSAERTGGSVSTLTIQRTQQEDSAVYLCASSPEWAGYGYTFGSGTRLTVV.

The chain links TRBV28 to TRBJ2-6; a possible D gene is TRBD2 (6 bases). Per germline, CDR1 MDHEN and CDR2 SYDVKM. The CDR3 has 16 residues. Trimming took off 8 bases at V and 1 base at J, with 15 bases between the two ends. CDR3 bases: TGTGCCAGCCGGGACTCTAATTTATCTGGGGCCAACGTCCTGACTTTC. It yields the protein CASRDSNLSGANVLTF. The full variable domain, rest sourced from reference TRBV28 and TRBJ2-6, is DVKVTQSSRYLVKRTGEKVFLECVQDMDHENMFWYRQDPGLGLRLIYFSYDVKMKEKGDIPEGYSVSREKKERFSLILESASTNQTSMYLCASRDSNLSGANVLTFGAGSRLTVL.

DNA of the CDR3: TGTGCCAGCGGTTGGACTAGCGGGGGGGCCCAAGAGACCCAGTACTTC. Residues: CASGWTSGGAQETQYF. The chain has TRBV7-2 and TRBJ2-5, with 15 bases identical to TRBD2. V gave up 8 bases and J gave up 1 base; unmatched junction bases: 5. CDR3 length: 16 amino acids. Germline V CDR1 and CDR2: SGHTA, FQGNSA.